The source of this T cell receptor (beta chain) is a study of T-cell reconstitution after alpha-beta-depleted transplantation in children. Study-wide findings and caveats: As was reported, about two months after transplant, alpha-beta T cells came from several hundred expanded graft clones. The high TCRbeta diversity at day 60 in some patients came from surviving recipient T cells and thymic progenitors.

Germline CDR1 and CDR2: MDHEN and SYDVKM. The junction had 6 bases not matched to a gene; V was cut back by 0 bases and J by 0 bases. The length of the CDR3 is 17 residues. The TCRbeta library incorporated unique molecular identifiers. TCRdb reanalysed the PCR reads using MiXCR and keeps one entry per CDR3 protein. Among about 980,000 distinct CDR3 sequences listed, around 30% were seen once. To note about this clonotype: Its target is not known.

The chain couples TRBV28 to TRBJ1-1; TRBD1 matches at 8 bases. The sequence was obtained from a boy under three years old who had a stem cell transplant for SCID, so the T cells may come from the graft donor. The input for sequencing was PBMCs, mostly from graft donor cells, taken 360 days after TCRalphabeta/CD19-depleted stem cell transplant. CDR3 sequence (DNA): TGTGCCAGCAGTTTATGGGGGACAGGAACTATGAACACTGAAGCTTTCTTT. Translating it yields CASSLWGTGTMNTEAFF.